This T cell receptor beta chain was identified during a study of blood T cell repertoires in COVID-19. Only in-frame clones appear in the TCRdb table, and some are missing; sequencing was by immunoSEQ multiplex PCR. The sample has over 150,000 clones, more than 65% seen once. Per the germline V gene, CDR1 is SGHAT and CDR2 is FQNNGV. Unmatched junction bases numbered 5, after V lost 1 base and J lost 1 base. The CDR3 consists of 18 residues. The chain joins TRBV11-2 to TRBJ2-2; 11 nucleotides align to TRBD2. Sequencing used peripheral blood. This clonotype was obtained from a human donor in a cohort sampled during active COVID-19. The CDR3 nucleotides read TGTGCCAGCAGCTTAGCCTATCTAGCGGGAGGGAACACCGGGGAGCTGTTTTTT. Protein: CASSLAYLAGGNTGELFF. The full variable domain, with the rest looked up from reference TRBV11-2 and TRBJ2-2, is EAGVAQSPRYKIIEKRQSVAFWCNPISGHATLYWYQQILGQGPKLLIQFQNNGVVDDSQLPKDRFSAERLKGVDSTLKIQPAKLEDSAVYLCASSLAYLAGGNTGELFFGEGSRLTVL.